This TCR beta chain was documented in a study of shared clonotypes between healthy human individuals. Comments on this clone: Its antigen remains unidentified.

Naive CD8 cells, CD45RO-negative and positively selected for CCR7, excluded terminally differentiated effector memory CD45RA+ cells. Profiling relied on immunoSEQ multiplex PCR, and the TCRdb table lists in-frame clones only, not all of them. The repertoire holds about 2 million clones, roughly 94% seen once, with 0.9% to 1.5% in the top ten. Per germline, CDR1 WNHNN and CDR2 SYGVQD (reference sequence). The CDR3 contains 14 residues. Trimming took off 3 bases at V and 5 bases at J, with 14 bases between the two ends. Findings and caveats of the study: Relative to their counterparts shared across all four donors, non-shared clonotypes exhibited diminished generation probabilities.

Specimen: naive CD8+ T cells sorted from blood. This sequence was found in a young man in good health. The chain couples TRBV10-1 to TRBJ2-7; D may correspond to TRBD1 or TRBD2 (6 bases each). The CDR3 is CASSEGQGRHEQYF. The CDR3 bases are TGCGCCAGCAGTGAAGGGCAGGGGAGGCACGAGCAGTACTTC.